This TCR beta chain comes out of a study of human T cells and chemical hapten exposure (dated by TCRdb to the early 2020s). Looking at the study overall: For sensitization, 2% DPC in acetone was applied to an approximately 2 cm by approximately 2 cm area of upper inner arm skin. Patch tests used Finn chambers with 0.01% DPC on the upper back, scored after 6 days by International Contact Dermatitis Research Group standards. In alopecia patients, the study followed how the peripheral blood TCR repertoire changed in vivo over primary and secondary sensitization to diphenylcyclopropenone (DPC), a hapten. Patients additionally received weekly therapeutic DPC doses to the scalp throughout the roughly 25-week study period. Nearly 30 alopecia patients gave blood for TCR sequencing at one to four time points (pre-sensitization, 2, 6 and 24 weeks). The libraries were sequenced as a pool, and the TCR yield per sample differed mostly because of small variations in library volumes within the pool. Alopecia areata with under or over 50% scalp involvement, alopecia totalis and alopecia universalis were represented in the patient cohort, which was mostly female. Blood was sampled from patients pre-sensitization (week 0) and at 2, 6 and about 24 weeks after DPC sensitization.

The CDR3 contains 16 residues, cysteine and phenylalanine counted. The entry retains the CDR3 DNA only, 48 bases that are in frame from base 1. According to the germline V gene, CDR1 reads SGHRS and CDR2 reads YFSETQ. At the junction V is shortened by 4 bases and J by 2 bases; bases outside the gene matches: 8. The intended sense of this specimen's time point label: patch test 1, 2 weeks after DPC sensitization. This specimen's treatment or condition label, per the study, means: therapeutic diphenylcyclopropenone sensitization with weekly scalp DPC. At every patch-test visit, the blood draw took place before the patch test was put on. Eligible patients were aged 18 to 70, diagnosed with alopecia, deemed suitable for DPC therapy, and excluded if pregnant. Unfractionated whole blood was collected in Tempus Blood RNA tubes, and total RNA was extracted from that blood. This clonotype was counted only a few times. Its antigen has not been determined. Qualities for individual bases were not recorded, and no much larger clone is one base off.

Broad study findings and their caveats: After repeated subsampling, the strength of the expansion versus patch-test correlation and the threshold at which it became significant changed. Significantly more large CDR3 similarity clusters were formed by expanded TCRs than by pre-sensitization or healthy control sets, consistent with antigen-driven responses. The number of TCRs above 1 in 1000 frequency did not change with DPC sensitization; there was no evidence of global repertoire structure alterations. Because every patient had alopecia, a presumed autoimmune disease, the patients' immune response might differ from that of healthy individuals. The number of PT1 expanded TCRs positively correlated with patch test score, significant at thresholds 8, 16 and 32 but not 4.

Library generation was performed with RACE. This sample was sequenced with a NextSeq 500. During library preparation, unique molecular identifiers were attached to individual cDNA molecules so that TCRs could be counted quantitatively and reproducibly. Each blood RNA sample was used to sequence both TCR alpha and TCR beta chains. In the source study's methods: The median number of TCRs per sample was approximately 93,000, ranging from roughly 20,000 to 700,000. The Decombinator software suite was used to annotate V, J and CDR3 in the TCR reads. To make PS versus PT1 abundance plots, every sample was subsampled to the same number of TCRs (28,000). Expanded TCRs were defined as absent before sensitization and observed at least eight times at the 2-week time point. TCRdb reanalyzed the raw reads on its own, using fastp at Q25 for trimming and MiXCR for clone calling, and kept in-frame beta chains. Every distinct CDR3 protein forms one entry, paired with its most common genes and DNA. These V and J calls are TCRdb output, not the study's own analysis. The sample data list roughly 70,000 distinct CDR3 sequences, and 7.5% to 10% of these were observed just once. 3.3% of the sample goes to the ten largest clones.

Specimen: whole blood, collected in connection with sensitization to the hapten diphenylcyclopropenone (DPC). The V and J genes are TRBV5-1 and TRBJ2-3; 9 central nucleotides agree with TRBD2. The TCR was taken from a woman between 40 and 55 years old with alopecia areata. Some clones in this sample may be carry-over from other donors' samples. The base sequence is TGCGCCAGCAGCGCAGGTAGCGGGGGTGCCACAGATACGCAGTATTTT. Its protein product is CASSAGSGGATDTQYF. Joined to the reference TRBV5-1 and TRBJ2-3 proteins, this CDR3 gives the full variable domain: KAGVTQTPRYLIKTRGQQVTLSCSPISGHRSVSWYQQTPGQGLQFLFEYFSETQRNKGNFPGRFSGRQFSNSRSEMNVSTLELGDSALYLCASSAGSGGATDTQYFGPGTRLTVL.